This record concerns one TCR beta chain sequence. Its antigen is not identified. Germline lookup yields CDR1 SEHNR and CDR2 FQNEAQ (reference sequence). The J segment lost 4 bases and the V segment lost 0 bases, leaving 5 bases of the junction unmatched. The CDR3 extends over 17 amino acids. Second-dose recipients at about 4 or about 12 weeks were treated as one pooled group. The entry originates in a study of T cell responses to AZD1222 COVID-19 vaccine. Findings of the study overall: Just six AZD1222 recipients tested seropositive at baseline. A mostly white British donor set with more females was recruited, and clonal diversity was possibly underestimated. Among vaccine-associated CD4 TCRs, coverage spanned spike, with dominance at 160-218 and 743-854.

Some clones are missing from TCRdb's copy, which holds only in-frame ones; the method was immunoSEQ multiplex PCR. The repertoire holds about 130,000 clones, with approximately 86% as singletons. The source material was peripheral blood, sampled 28 days after the second AZD1222 dose. The chain has TRBV7-9 and TRBJ2-1; the match to TRBD2 covers 11 bases. This clonotype was obtained from an adult who received the AZD1222 COVID-19 vaccine. The CDR3 nucleotides are TGTGCCAGCAGCTTAGCGTCTAGCGGGGGGCTTTACAATGAGCAGTTCTTC. As protein: CASSLASSGGLYNEQFF. Based on the CDR3 plus reference TRBV7-9 and TRBJ2-1, the full variable domain is DTGVSQNPRHKITKRGQNVTFRCDPISEHNRLYWYRQTLGQGPEFLTYFQNEAQLEKSRLLSDRFSAERPKGSFSTLEIQRTEQGDSAMYLCASSLASSGGLYNEQFFGPGTRLTVL.